A single sample is the source of the 13 T cell receptor beta chains below, sequenced in a study of shared clonotypes between healthy human individuals. Sequencing was performed with immunoSEQ multiplex PCR; in TCRdb, only in-frame clones are kept and a portion is missing. The table lists 2 million or so clones, roughly 95% of them singletons. What was sequenced was naive CD4+ T cells sorted from blood. Subset: CD45RA+ positively selected. These receptor sequences come from a young man in good health.

The chain employs TRBV6-5 and TRBJ1-4, with unresolved D. V gave up 8 bases and J gave up 5 bases, with 9 bases separating them. The CDR3 extends over 12 amino acids. Germline V gene data show CDR1 as MNHEY and CDR2 as SVGAGI. In DNA, the CDR3 is TGTGCCAGCGGCTTCCGGAATGAAAAACTGTTTTTT. This encodes CASGFRNEKLFF.

This sequence joins TRBV19 and TRBJ1-1; the match to TRBD1 covers 9 bases. Germline-derived CDR1 and CDR2 are LNHDA and SQIVND (reference sequence). Unmatched junction bases numbered 3, after V lost 6 bases and J lost 4 bases. The CDR3 runs to 13 residues. CDR3 bases: TGTGCCAGTAGCGGACAGGGGCCCACTGAAGCTTTCTTT. Its protein product is CASSGQGPTEAFF.

Points on this clone: The identical CDR3 is also encoded by other nucleotide sequences in the sample. The chain uses TRBV18 and TRBJ2-3; 12 bases are a match to TRBD2. Trimming at V came to 6 bases and at J to 3 bases, leaving 7 bases not matched to a gene. The CDR3 is 16 residues long. Per germline, CDR1 KGHSH and CDR2 LQKENI. The CDR3 nucleotides are TGTGCCAGCTCTCCTCTAGCGGGAGGGCCGACAGATACGCAGTATTTT. Protein sequence: CASSPLAGGPTDTQYF.

V gene TRBV7-9 combines with J gene TRBJ1-6, with D perhaps matching TRBD1 (5 bases). V shed 4 bases and J shed 6 bases, with 10 bases lying between them. The CDR3 runs to 14 residues. Germline V gene lookup returns CDR1 SEHNR and CDR2 FQNEAQ (reference sequence). The CDR3: CASSSDTLNSPLHF. CDR3 DNA sequence: TGTGCCAGCAGCTCGGACACTCTTAATTCACCCCTCCACTTT.

This sequence joins TRBV25-1 and TRBJ2-2; D gene uncertain. This CDR3 has 13 residues. Germline values: CDR1 MGHDK, CDR2 SYGVNS. The V gene lost 4 bases and the J gene lost 7 bases, with 10 bases spanning the gap. The CDR3 DNA is TGTGCCAGCAGTGGACGGGCAAACGGGGAGCTGTTTTTT. It specifies CASSGRANGELFF.

Concerning this clone itself: The sample has other DNA sequences that encode this CDR3 too. The rearrangement uses TRBV6-5 and TRBJ2-6; D is undetermined. The CDR3 covers 15 residues. Trimming removed 0 bases from V and 0 bases from J, with 3 bases in between. Germline CDR1 is MNHEY and CDR2 is SVGAGI. In nucleotides, the CDR3 is TGTGCCAGCAGTTACTCGCCCTCTGGGGCCAACGTCCTGACTTTC. Translating it yields CASSYSPSGANVLTF.

The V and J genes are TRBV27 and TRBJ1-2; perhaps TRBD1 as D (6 bases). The V gene lost 5 bases and the J gene lost 3 bases, with 16 bases spanning the gap. The CDR3 has 15 amino acids. Germline V gene data show CDR1 as MNHEY and CDR2 as SMNVEV (reference sequence). In DNA, the CDR3 is TGTGCCAGCAGTCTCCAGGGGAGGGCCGACTATGGCTACACCTTC. This gives the protein CASSLQGRADYGYTF.

The rearrangement joins TRBV19 to TRBJ2-1, with 10 bases aligning to TRBD1. This CDR3 has 16 residues. The V gene's germline CDR1 is LNHDA and CDR2 SQIVND (reference sequence). V shed 2 bases and J 3 bases; nucleotides not matched to a gene: 4. The DNA for the CDR3 is TGTGCCAGTAGTATACGAGACAGGGGGCTCTACAATGAGCAGTTCTTC. It codes for CASSIRDRGLYNEQFF.

The V and J genes are TRBV4-3 and TRBJ2-7; D gene unclear. The V gene lost 0 bases and the J gene lost 2 bases, with 5 bases spanning the gap. The CDR3 contains 13 residues. Germline CDR1 reads LGHNA; CDR2 reads YSLEER. CDR3 sequence: CASSQDSAYEQYF. DNA for the CDR3: TGCGCCAGCAGCCAAGATTCAGCCTACGAGCAGTACTTC.

The chain uses TRBV29-1 and TRBJ1-1; unclear D gene. CDR1 and CDR2 from the germline V gene are SQVTM and ANQGSEA. The CDR3 runs to 13 residues. V lost 1 base and J 5 bases, leaving 11 bases between the germline ends. CDR3 region: CSVEVGVGTEAFF. The CDR3 DNA reads TGCAGCGTTGAAGTCGGGGTGGGAACTGAAGCTTTCTTT.

This clone was counted once. J is TRBJ1-5 and V is TRBV9; D not resolved. Germline V gene sequence: CDR1 SGDLS, CDR2 YYNGEE. V was pared by 3 bases and J by 0 bases, with 10 bases between. The CDR3 runs 15 residues. CDR3 DNA sequence: TGTGCCAGCAGCGCCGACCTTTATAGCAATCAGCCCCAGCATTTT. As protein: CASSADLYSNQPQHF.

The chain links TRBV5-8 to TRBJ2-7, with D unresolved. Looked up from germline, CDR1 is SGHTS and CDR2 is YDEGEE. This CDR3 is built from 11 residues. V was cut by 4 bases and J by 1 base, with 3 bases left in between. The CDR3 is CASSRSYEQYF. The CDR3 DNA follows: TGTGCCAGCAGCCGGTCCTACGAGCAGTACTTC.

The CDR3 DNA follows: TGTGCCAGCAGCGCCAGGGGGTCTCAGCCCCAGCATTTT. It encodes CASSARGSQPQHF. The chain combines TRBV7-2 with TRBJ1-5; 7 bases fit TRBD1. V lost 5 bases to trimming and J lost 6 bases; unmatched junction nucleotides: 4. Germline V gives CDR1 SGHTA, CDR2 FQGNSA. CDR3 length equals 13 residues.